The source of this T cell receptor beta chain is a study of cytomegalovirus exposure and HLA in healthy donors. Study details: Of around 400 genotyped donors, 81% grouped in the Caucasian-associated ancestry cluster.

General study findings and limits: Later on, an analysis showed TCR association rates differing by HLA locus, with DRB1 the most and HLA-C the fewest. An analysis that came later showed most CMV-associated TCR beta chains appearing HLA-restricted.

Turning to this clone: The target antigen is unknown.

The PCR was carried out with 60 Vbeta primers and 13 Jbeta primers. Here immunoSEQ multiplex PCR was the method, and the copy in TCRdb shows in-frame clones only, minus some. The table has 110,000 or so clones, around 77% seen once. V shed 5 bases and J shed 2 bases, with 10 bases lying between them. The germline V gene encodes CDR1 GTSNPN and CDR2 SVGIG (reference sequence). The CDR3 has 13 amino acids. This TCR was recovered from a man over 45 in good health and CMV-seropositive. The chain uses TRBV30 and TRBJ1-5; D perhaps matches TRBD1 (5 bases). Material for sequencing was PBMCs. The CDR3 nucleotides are TGTGCCTGGGACGTACAGGGCAATCAGCCCCAGCATTTT. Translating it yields CAWDVQGNQPQHF.